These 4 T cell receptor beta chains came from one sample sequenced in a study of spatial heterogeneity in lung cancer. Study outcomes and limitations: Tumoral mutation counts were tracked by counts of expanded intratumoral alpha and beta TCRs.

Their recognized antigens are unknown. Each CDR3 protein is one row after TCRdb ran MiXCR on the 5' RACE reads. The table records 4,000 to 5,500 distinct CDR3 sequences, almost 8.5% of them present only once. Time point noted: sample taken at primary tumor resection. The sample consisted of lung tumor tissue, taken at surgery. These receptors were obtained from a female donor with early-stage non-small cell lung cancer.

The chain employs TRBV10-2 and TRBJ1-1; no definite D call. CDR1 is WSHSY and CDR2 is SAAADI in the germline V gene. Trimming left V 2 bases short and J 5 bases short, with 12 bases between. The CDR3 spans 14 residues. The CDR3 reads CASSEGRLRTEAFF. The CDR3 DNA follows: TGCGCCAGCAGTGAGGGCAGGCTGCGAACTGAAGCTTTCTTT.

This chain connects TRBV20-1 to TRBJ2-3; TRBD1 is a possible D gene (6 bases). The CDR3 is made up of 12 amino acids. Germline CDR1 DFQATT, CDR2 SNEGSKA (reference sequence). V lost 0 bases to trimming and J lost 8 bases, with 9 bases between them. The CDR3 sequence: CSARDWGRTQYF. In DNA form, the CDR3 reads TGCAGTGCTAGAGATTGGGGGCGTACGCAGTATTTT.

The CDR3 sequence is CASSLLGYEQYF. The CDR3 DNA reads TGTGCCAGCAGTTTATTAGGGTACGAGCAGTACTTC. J is TRBJ2-7 and V is TRBV28; no reliable D call. The V and J ends lost 1 base and 4 bases respectively, with 5 bases between them. Germline V gives CDR1 MDHEN, CDR2 SYDVKM. The CDR3 loop spans 12 amino acids.

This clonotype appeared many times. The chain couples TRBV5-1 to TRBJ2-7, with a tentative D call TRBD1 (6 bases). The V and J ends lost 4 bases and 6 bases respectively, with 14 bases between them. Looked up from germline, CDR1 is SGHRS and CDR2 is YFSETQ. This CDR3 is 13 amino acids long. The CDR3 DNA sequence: TGCGCCAGCAGCGAGGACAGCTCTGGCGAGCAGTACTTC. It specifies CASSEDSSGEQYF.